Listed here are 31 T cell receptor beta chains from one sample, sequenced in a study of T-cell memory formation after mild COVID-19. TCRdb called the 5' RACE reads again in MiXCR, with one record for every CDR3 protein. The sample consists of some 200,000 distinct CDR3 sequences, 20% to 25% of them appearing once. What was sequenced was PBMCs or a T cell subset sorted from them (not recorded which). These receptors originate from an adult woman who had mild COVID-19 (a few samples of this study predate the infection). Cell type and time point are not known.

Only a few counts were recorded for this clonotype. The chain is built from TRBV11-1 and TRBJ2-7, with no clear D. The V end lost 6 bases, the J end lost 2 bases, and 11 bases lay between the germline ends. From germline, CDR1 is SGHAT and CDR2 FQDESV (reference sequence). CDR3 length: 13 residues. This CDR3 reads CASSTDGPYEQYF. The CDR3 DNA reads TGTGCCAGCAGTACGGACGGGCCCTACGAGCAGTACTTC.

This clonotype appeared a few times. This chain links TRBV29-1 with TRBJ1-2; D call uncertain. Trimming stripped 1 base from V and 3 bases from J, with 9 bases between. Per the germline V gene, CDR1 is SQVTM and CDR2 is ANQGSEA. This CDR3 spans 13 amino acids. The CDR3 is CSVEGPDYYGYTF. The CDR3 bases are TGCAGCGTTGAAGGCCCGGATTACTATGGCTACACCTTC.

This clonotype was detected many times. The genes are TRBV20-1 and TRBJ2-5, with D unresolved. The CDR3 consists of 12 residues. Germline-derived CDR1 and CDR2 are DFQATT and SNEGSKA (reference sequence). Trimming removed 0 bases at V and 4 bases at J, with 6 bases between. CDR3 residues: CSARDRRETQYF. In nucleotides, the CDR3 is TGCAGTGCTAGAGATCGTAGAGAGACCCAGTACTTC.

The J gene is TRBJ1-4, the V gene TRBV20-1, with D hard to call. The CDR3 runs to 11 residues. Looked up from germline, CDR1 is DFQATT and CDR2 is SNEGSKA (reference sequence). The DNA of the CDR3 is TGCTGTCGGAGGGTAAATGAAAAACTGTTTTTT. Amino acid sequence: CCRRVNEKLFF.

This rearrangement joins TRBV20-1 to TRBJ2-5; 8 bases fit TRBD2. The J segment lost 5 bases and the V segment lost 6 bases, leaving 8 bases of the junction unmatched. The germline V gene has CDR1 DFQATT and CDR2 SNEGSKA (reference sequence). CDR3 length: 13 residues. Written as DNA, the CDR3 is TGCAGTGCCCAACTAGCGGTTCGGGAGACCCAGTACTTC. Its translation is CSAQLAVRETQYF.

This clonotype showed up many times. The rearrangement links TRBV18 to TRBJ2-5; 7 nucleotides match TRBD1. This CDR3 is built from 15 residues. V dropped 3 bases and J dropped 3; count of bases not matched to a gene: 7. Germline-derived CDR1 and CDR2 are KGHSH and LQKENI. CDR3 region: CASSPARDSEETQYF. CDR3 DNA sequence: TGTGCCAGCTCACCCGCTCGGGACAGTGAAGAGACCCAGTACTTC.

The chain recombines TRBV6-2 or TRBV6-3 with TRBJ1-2; TRBD1 might be the D (6 bases). CDR1 and CDR2 from the germline V gene are MNHEY and SVGEGT. The CDR3 contains 13 residues. Trimming pared 8 bases from V and 4 bases from J, leaving 14 bases between. For the CDR3, the DNA is TGTGCCAGCGGCTACCAGGGGACCTATGGCTACACCTTC. Translation: CASGYQGTYGYTF.

The gene calls are TRBV24-1 and TRBJ2-2, with 8 bases lining up with TRBD2. This CDR3 has 16 residues. CDR1 and CDR2 (germline): KGHDR, SFDVKD. The J segment lost 3 bases and the V segment lost 7 bases, leaving 9 bases of the junction unmatched. CDR3 coding DNA: TGTGCCACCAGCCCGCGAGCGGGAGCCGACACCGGGGAGCTGTTTTTT. It is translated as CATSPRAGADTGELFF.

This chain connects TRBV7-6 to TRBJ2-3; 7 bases align to TRBD1. CDR1 is SGHVS and CDR2 is FNYEAQ in the germline V gene. The CDR3 runs to 17 residues. Unmatched junction bases numbered 12, after V lost 0 bases and J lost 6 bases. CDR3 sequence reads: CASSLALTGLLEDTQYF. Here the CDR3 DNA reads TGTGCCAGCAGCTTAGCATTGACAGGGCTCCTGGAGGATACGCAGTATTTT.

The chain uses TRBV7-9 and TRBJ2-1, with 15 bases aligning to TRBD2. CDR3 size: 16 residues. Looked up from germline, CDR1 is SEHNR and CDR2 is FQNEAQ (reference sequence). V trimming: 8 bases; J trimming: 7 bases; junction bases outside the gene matches: 9. This CDR3 is CASPLGLAGGLNEQFF. The CDR3 region has the DNA TGTGCCAGCCCTCTTGGACTAGCGGGAGGGTTAAATGAGCAGTTCTTC.

This chain uses TRBV12-3 or TRBV12-4 with TRBJ1-1, with D possibly TRBD1 on 6 matching bases. The V end was cut by 5 bases, the J end by 5 bases, with 18 bases between. The CDR3 sequence is 15 residues long. CDR3 sequence (DNA): TGTGCCAGCAGTGAGCGTGGGGGCGCGAGAACTGAAGCTTTCTTT. Translating gives CASSERGGARTEAFF.

This clonotype appeared a few times. This chain's CDR3 is CASSESTGGTEAFF. The CDR3 DNA sequence: TGTGCCAGCAGCGAATCGACAGGGGGCACTGAAGCTTTCTTT. The chain is built from TRBV9 and TRBJ1-1; 9 nucleotides agree with TRBD1. V trimming: 3 bases; J trimming: 4 bases; junction bases outside the gene matches: 4. This CDR3 spans 14 amino acids. Germline CDR1 reads SGDLS; CDR2 reads YYNGEE.

The chain recombines TRBV24-1 with TRBJ2-1; 8 positions match TRBD1. The length of the CDR3 is 14 residues. V lost 3 bases, J lost 8 bases, and 5 bases stayed unmatched. CDR1 KGHDR and CDR2 SFDVKD come from the germline V gene. Here the CDR3 reads CATSDDAGGHEQFF. The DNA of the CDR3 is TGTGCCACCAGTGATGACGCAGGGGGCCATGAGCAGTTCTTC.

This clonotype was recorded once. This chain links TRBV18 with TRBJ2-1; no firm D call. V dropped 2 bases and J dropped 7 bases, with 12 bases sitting between them. CDR3 size: 14 residues. Germline V CDR1 and CDR2: KGHSH, LQKENI. As DNA, the CDR3 is TGTGCCAGCTCACCATTGGTGTTGCGGAATGAGCAGTTCTTC. As protein: CASSPLVLRNEQFF.

CDR3 region: CATSDGPQLPQYF. In DNA form, the CDR3 reads TGTGCCACCAGCGATGGTCCCCAGTTGCCGCAGTATTTT. J is TRBJ2-3 and V is TRBV15; D not certain. The CDR3 is 13 residues long. V lost 5 bases, J lost 10 bases, and 16 bases lay in between. Germline V gives CDR1 LNHNV, CDR2 YYDKDF (reference sequence).

This chain links TRBV7-9 with TRBJ1-1, with D tentatively TRBD1 (6 bases). Trimming pared 4 bases from V and 5 bases from J, leaving 20 bases between. CDR1 is SEHNR and CDR2 is FQNEAQ in the germline V gene (reference sequence). This CDR3 is built from 16 residues. The CDR3 DNA reads as TGTGCCAGCAGCTCACCTTACGGACAGTCGCGGACTGAAGCTTTCTTT. Its translation is CASSSPYGQSRTEAFF.

The V gene is TRBV5-1, the J gene TRBJ2-7; 13 bases agree with TRBD2. The germline CDR1 and CDR2 sequences are SGHRS and YFSETQ. This CDR3 is built from 15 residues. With V trimmed by 4 bases and J by 5 bases, 6 bases remained unmatched. The CDR3, as DNA: TGCGCCAGCAGCCCAAGGACTAGCGGGAGAAACGAGCAGTACTTC. It is translated as CASSPRTSGRNEQYF.

Only a few counts were recorded for this clonotype. This chain uses TRBV23-1 with TRBJ2-7, with a tentative D call TRBD1 (6 bases). TRBV23-1 is an open reading frame whose function is uncertain. The CDR3 runs 13 residues. Trimming removed 8 bases at V and 3 bases at J, with 14 bases between. The CDR3 sequence is CASGEGGFYEQYF. In DNA, the CDR3 is TGCGCCAGCGGAGAAGGGGGTTTCTACGAGCAGTACTTC.

The chain is built from TRBV6-2 or TRBV6-3 and TRBJ1-4; no clear D gene. The length of the CDR3 is 15 residues. Trimming shortened V by 0 bases and J by 8 bases, and 13 bases separated the two germline ends. Germline lookup yields CDR1 MNHEY and CDR2 SVGEGT. The CDR3 DNA follows: TGTGCCAGCAGTTACTCCGGCCTCCTGGGGGAAAAACTGTTTTTT. Translation: CASSYSGLLGEKLFF.

The table lists this clonotype with a few counts. The chain joins TRBV15 to TRBJ1-5, with 8 bases matching TRBD1. From germline, CDR1 is LNHNV and CDR2 YYDKDF (reference sequence). The CDR3 contains 15 residues. Trimming took 4 bases from V and 0 from J; bases not matched to a gene: 2. The CDR3 DNA is TGTGCCACCAGCACCCAGGGGGCTAGCAATCAGCCCCAGCATTTT. Protein: CATSTQGASNQPQHF.

This clonotype was detected a few times. The V gene is TRBV29-1, the J gene TRBJ1-2, with D perhaps matching TRBD1 (5 bases). V lost 6 bases and J 4 bases, leaving 15 bases between the germline ends. CDR3 size: 13 residues. The germline CDR1 and CDR2 sequences are SQVTM and ANQGSEA. The CDR3, as DNA: TGCAGCGTCCTCAAATCGGGGACCTATGGCTACACCTTC. This translates into CSVLKSGTYGYTF.

The chain has TRBV7-6 and TRBJ2-1; 8 nucleotides line up with TRBD2. Germline-derived CDR1 and CDR2 are SGHVS and FNYEAQ. With V trimmed by 1 base and J by 8 bases, 4 bases remained unmatched. There are 14 residues in the CDR3. The CDR3 nucleotides are TGTGCCAGCAGCTTAGGAGCGGGAGTAGATGAGCAGTTCTTC. Protein: CASSLGAGVDEQFF.

This chain connects TRBV27 to TRBJ1-1; 9 bases map to TRBD1. The CDR3 totals 17 residues. Germline V gene data show CDR1 as MNHEY and CDR2 as SMNVEV (reference sequence). V dropped 1 base and J dropped 0; count of bases not matched to a gene: 6. The DNA for the CDR3 is TGTGCCAGCAGTTTATTAACCGGACAGGGGATGAACACTGAAGCTTTCTTT. Its translation is CASSLLTGQGMNTEAFF.

The V and J genes are TRBV4-1 and TRBJ2-7, with D tentatively TRBD2 (5 bases). Germline assignment: CDR1 MGHRA and CDR2 YSYEKL. Between the trimmed V and J ends, which lost 0 bases and 7 bases, there was a span of 16 bases. The CDR3 has 15 residues. The CDR3 sequence: CASSQEPVTSGEQYF. The CDR3 nucleotides read TGCGCCAGCAGCCAAGAGCCCGTGACATCGGGGGAGCAGTACTTC.

This chain links TRBV12-5 with TRBJ1-1; TRBD1 matches at 7 bases. After removal of 3 bases from V and 1 base from J, the junction contained 2 bases not matched to a gene. The CDR3 is made up of 14 amino acids. Germline assignment: CDR1 LGHNT and CDR2 FRNRAP. Here the CDR3 DNA reads TGTGCTAGTGGTTTAAAGGGGGCGAACACTGAAGCTTTCTTT. This translates into CASGLKGANTEAFF.

This clonotype was detected a few times. The chain is built from TRBV20-1 and TRBJ2-5, with D tentatively TRBD2 (5 bases). CDR1 and CDR2 (germline): DFQATT, SNEGSKA (reference sequence). The CDR3 loop spans 14 amino acids. Trimming took 5 bases from V and 1 from J, leaving 14 bases between them. The CDR3 nucleotides are TGCAGTGCTTTCTTGGAAAGCGGCCAAGAGACCCAGTACTTC. Protein sequence: CSAFLESGQETQYF.

In this sample, this clonotype turned up a few times. The V gene is TRBV24-1, the J gene TRBJ1-1; unclear D gene. The CDR3 runs to 12 residues. The germline V and J ends were trimmed by 4 bases and 10 bases, with 12 bases remaining between them. Germline assignment: CDR1 KGHDR and CDR2 SFDVKD. The CDR3 region is CATSDPTMRAFF. The CDR3 bases are TGTGCCACCAGTGACCCTACAATGCGAGCTTTCTTT.

The chain carries TRBV7-2 and TRBJ1-1; TRBD1 might be the D (6 bases). This CDR3 has 15 residues. Germline V gives CDR1 SGHTA, CDR2 FQGNSA. The ends were cut back, 1 base at V and 6 bases at J, with 15 bases in the middle. The CDR3 DNA is TGTGCCAGCAGCTTAGGTGCAGGGGCTGTGCCTGAAGCTTTCTTT. Amino acids: CASSLGAGAVPEAFF.

The chain links TRBV6-5 to TRBJ2-7, with TRBD2 matching over 8 bases. This CDR3 is 14 amino acids long. Germline V CDR1 and CDR2: MNHEY, SVGAGI. V shed 2 bases, J shed 3 bases, and the junction held 3 bases outside the gene matches. Here the CDR3 reads CASSYGTRIYEQYF. The DNA of the CDR3 is TGTGCCAGCAGTTACGGGACTAGGATCTACGAGCAGTACTTC.

This clonotype showed up just a few times. The chain recombines TRBV4-3 with TRBJ2-2, with TRBD1 matching over 9 bases. V lost 4 bases and J lost 2; bases outside the gene matches: 2. From germline, CDR1 is LGHNA and CDR2 YSLEER. The CDR3 has 15 amino acids. The CDR3 is CASSPDRGNTGELFF. CDR3 in DNA: TGCGCCAGCAGCCCGGACAGGGGTAACACCGGGGAGCTGTTTTTT.

This sequence joins TRBV7-8 and TRBJ2-3, with 10 bases aligning to TRBD2. Germline trimming cut 1 base from V and 1 base from J; bases unmatched to any gene: 2. The CDR3 sequence is 16 residues long. CDR1 is SGHVS and CDR2 is FQNEAQ in the germline V gene. CDR3 in DNA: TGTGCCAGCAGCTTAGTTCTAGCGGGAGGCACAGATACGCAGTATTTT. Its translation is CASSLVLAGGTDTQYF.